This T cell receptor beta chain stems from a study of cytomegalovirus exposure and HLA in healthy donors listed by TCRdb under 2017. In terms of the full investigation: According to an earlier analysis of 450 to 650 of the donors, about 180 million T cells yielded 95 million to 140 million unique TCR beta sequences and approximately 300 Gb of sequence data. An early release that covered more than 550 HLA-typed donors contained 250 to 350 gigabases of sequencing data and roughly 84 million unique TCR sequences. The genetic ancestry cluster associated with self-reported Caucasian donors included 65% to 90% of the roughly 380 genotyped donors. The study aimed to test whether cataloging public T cell receptors could reveal signatures of past pathogen exposure. Using immunosequencing, the study profiled T cell repertoires from 666 subjects and related those repertoires to cytomegalovirus serostatus. A separate validation cohort of roughly 120 different subjects was used in addition to the approximately 700-subject first cohort. To predict cytomegalovirus infection status, the study brought together high-throughput TCR immunosequencing, statistical association of individual TCRs with disease status, and machine learning. In a later analysis, previously published TCR beta repertoires from about 670 donors were re-analyzed and high-resolution HLA genotyping was added so that TCR occurrence patterns could be studied. Rather than drawing on any new phenotypic data, the later analysis identified candidate immune exposures from TCR beta sequences and the way those sequences occurred across donors. An earlier analysis of fewer than 700 of the donors applied high-throughput TCR beta sequencing to assess whether each TCR beta V gene segment acted as functional or pseudogenic. Donor age, sex, ethnicity and CMV serostatus were compiled alongside the repertoire data. Genome-wide SNP genotypes for about 65% of the 666 donors were used in a later genetic analysis, which treated that subset as a discovery cohort. All discovery cohort repertoires had been generated on a single sequencing platform. HLA typing covered class I and class II loci at four-digit resolution. The number of typed donors differed by locus: about 620-630 for A, B, C, DRB1 and DQB1; 500 to 550 for DQA1; 606 for DPA1; and 400 to 480 for DPB1. Five DR-DQ haplotypes were treated as single units for association and clustering because of strong linkage in the cohort. Among about 370 genotyped donors of the cohort, an average of around 250,000 unique TCR beta nucleotide sequences was sequenced per donor, of which 15% to 20% were non-productive.

On the study overall, not on this receptor specifically: Specific HLA alleles were associated with 15,000 to 20,000 TCR beta sequences at a false discovery rate of 0.05 in a later analysis. Strong co-occurrence of HLA alleles, especially DR and DQ, made assigning TCR associations to individual alleles difficult. According to a later genetic analysis, donors in an Asian-associated ancestry cluster had fewer N-insertions in productive TCRs than the roughly 670-donor mean. The cohort was sequenced for TCR beta chains only, and without alpha or paired-chain data the features that could be detected were limited. Most TCR sequences were seen in very few donors, while some public TCRs were found in many individuals. In a later analysis, HLA-associated TCR beta chains showed more clonal expansion and lower generation probabilities than non-associated chains that were equally common. A cluster of highly shared sequence variants was judged likely to represent a technical artifact of the sequencing pipeline. A further reported finding was that TCR beta sequences accurately predicted the HLA-A and HLA-B alleles for most subjects in the first cohort. In the study, around 150 TCR beta chains were listed as associated with cytomegalovirus. In a later analysis, several top co-occurrence clusters were reported to appear linked to parvovirus B19, influenza, CMV and Epstein-Barr virus. Because counts were too low, around 17 rarely observed V segments, including chromosome 9 orphons, were left out of the earlier analysis of 500 to 750 of the donors. A few of the identified cytomegalovirus-associated TCR beta chains were confirmed in vitro to be specific for cytomegalovirus antigens. The presence/absence analyses assumed that sequencing depth was roughly uniform across donors, and that assumption may not be true. In an earlier analysis of about 600 of the donors, most TCR beta V segments appeared in productive rearrangements about 87% or about 30% of the time, broadly matching IMGT annotations. In a later analysis, most CMV-associated TCR beta chains were found to appear HLA-restricted, with HLA associations seemingly driven largely by CMV exposure. V-gene and J-gene trimming of TCR beta chains was associated with a missense DCLRE1C variant in a later genetic analysis, and the association was replicated in an independent cohort. The classifier was reported to diagnose cytomegalovirus status with high specificity and sensitivity in both the original and validation cohorts. In a later analysis, TCR association rates were found to vary across HLA loci, with the most associated TCRs seen for DRB1 alleles and the fewest for HLA-C alleles. Correlated functional status among segregating V segments might reflect linkage disequilibrium, but an unknown experimental factor could not be ruled out. Because HLA typing was missing for some donors at each locus, association tests included only the typed subset. The authors suggested that the approach could potentially be extended to other disease states and immunological phenotypes. The only immune exposure information available for the cohort was CMV serostatus.

Libraries were made using the immunoSEQ multiplex PCR assay. The multiplex PCR relied on a mix of 60 forward primers for TCR Vbeta segments and 13 reverse primers for TCR Jbeta segments. A multiplex PCR assay on genomic DNA amplified the CDR3 region of rearranged TCR beta genes. On the Illumina HiSeq System, the amplified TCR beta libraries were sequenced as 87-base-pair reads. As for how the authors treated the data: A later analysis counted some 80 million unique TCR beta chains across the 666 repertoires, and some 11 million of these chains were shared by at least two donors. To remove PCR and sequencing errors, raw reads were error-corrected and collapsed into unique sequences using a nearest-neighbor algorithm that merged closely related sequences. To assign V, D and J gene segments, CDR3 sequences were aligned to IMGT reference sequences. For a sequence to be retained, a match of at least six nucleotides was required to both a V gene segment and a J gene segment. A rearrangement counted as productive if the CDR3 had no stop codons and remained in frame with V and J, and every other rearrangement counted as non-productive. Following IMGT convention, CDR3 was defined as the stretch from the second conserved V-encoded cysteine up to the conserved J-encoded phenylalanine. The earlier analysis of a few hundred of the donors excluded sequences that lacked an unambiguous match to a single V gene segment. In an earlier analysis of roughly 600 of the donors, a V segment was called functional when productive rearrangements were above 56.7%, and segregating when the standard deviation between donors exceeded 5%. A statistical classification framework was built for diagnosing cytomegalovirus status from the catalog of TCR beta chain sequences. A later analysis assigned V and J genes by comparing TCR nucleotide sequences with IMGT/GENE-DB human TR gene sequences. The TCRdist pipeline was used in a later analysis to assign CDR3 sequences and most-parsimonious VDJ recombination scenarios. In a later analysis, each TCR beta chain was defined by its CDR3 amino acid sequence together with its V-gene family, and reads without a unique V-gene family were excluded. To address suspected cross-contamination and a sequencing artifact, a later analysis removed a few hundred highly shared, low-generation-probability nucleotide sequences. In a later analysis, a clonal expansion index for each public chain was calculated from normalized within-repertoire ranks of inferred template counts. In a later analysis, generation probabilities were computed with a VDJ recombination model fitted to out-of-frame rearrangements, and the resulting probabilities were checked against IGoR. A later analysis scored TCR-TCR, TCR-HLA and TCR-CMV co-occurrence with hypergeometric tests, applying a repertoire-size bias correction to TCR pairs. A later analysis estimated false discovery rates by permuting HLA or CMV assignments 20 times. In a later analysis, co-occurring TCRs were grouped with DBSCAN, and TCRdist sequence similarity was added when clustering was performed within HLA-allele-positive subsets. For co-occurrence clustering, repertoires with fewer than 30,000 or more than 120,000 public chains were excluded, along with roughly 5 repertoires with anomalous nucleotide sharing. TCRdb mirrors the immuneACCESS table, restricted to in-frame sequences. Some clones are absent from its copies; in checked studies, under half trace to an unresolved V gene, and the reason for the others is unknown. V and J calls and clone size come straight from that table; D and trimming were deduced from the DNA. The sample contains more than 90,000 clones, 75% of them found a single time. Over 9.5% of the sample rests with the top ten.

The cohort comprised fewer than 700 healthy bone marrow donors. All cohort members were sampled while nominally healthy, although unrecorded immune exposures were likely present. The donor was CMV seronegative and belonged to the group of 350 to 400 seronegative cohort members. A peripheral blood sample was collected from each donor, and TCR beta sequencing was performed on peripheral blood mononuclear cells. Genomic DNA extraction from the blood cell samples was performed with the Qiagen DNeasy Blood Extraction Kit. About this clone: It has no known antigen specificity. No per-base quality is available; no much larger clone lies one base away.

The sequencing input was PBMCs. The TCR was taken from a man aged 50 to 59 in good health and CMV-seronegative.

The nucleotide sequence is TGCGCCACCAGAAGTCTCCGGGACAGGAGGGATTCCTACGAGCAGTACTTC. It codes for CATRSLRDRRDSYEQYF. This sequence uses TRBV4-3 and TRBJ2-7, with TRBD1 identical over 8 junction bases. In the germline V gene, CDR1 corresponds to LGHNA and CDR2 to YSLEER. The CDR3 sequence holds 17 residues, the cysteine and phenylalanine included. Left in the record is the CDR3 DNA by itself, 51 bases read in frame from the first base. V trim: 10 bases; J trim: 1 base; unmatched bases: 18.